This T cell receptor beta chain was identified in a study of radiotherapy plus CTLA-4 blockade in lung cancer. This clone was seen only once. The repertoire was sequenced with immunoSEQ multiplex PCR; TCRdb's copy has only in-frame clones and lacks some. The table has around 99,000 clones, around 88% seen once; the top ten hold 4.9%. CDR1 is MNHNS and CDR2 is SASEGT in the germline V gene. CDR3 size: 12 residues. V shed 6 bases, J shed 3 bases, and the junction held 0 bases outside the gene matches. This receptor was obtained from a human donor with non-small cell lung cancer that progressed on radiotherapy plus ipilimumab. The rearrangement links TRBV6-1 to TRBJ2-5, with 8 bases fitting TRBD1. Material: peripheral blood, obtained from a patient treated with radiotherapy plus ipilimumab. The CDR3 DNA reads as TGTGCCAGCAGGACAGGGGAAGAGACCCAGTACTTC. The encoded protein is CASRTGEETQYF.